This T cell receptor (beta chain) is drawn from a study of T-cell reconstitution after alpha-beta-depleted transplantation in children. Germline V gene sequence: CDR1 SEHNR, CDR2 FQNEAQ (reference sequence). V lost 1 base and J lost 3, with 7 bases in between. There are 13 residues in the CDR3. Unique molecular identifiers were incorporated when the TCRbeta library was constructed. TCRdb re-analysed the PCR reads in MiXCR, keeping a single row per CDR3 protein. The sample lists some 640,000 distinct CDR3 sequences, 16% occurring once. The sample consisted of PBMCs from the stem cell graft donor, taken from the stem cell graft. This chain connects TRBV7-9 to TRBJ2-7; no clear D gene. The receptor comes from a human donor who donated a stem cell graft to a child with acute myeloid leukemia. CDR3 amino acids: CASSLEADYEQYF. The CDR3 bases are TGTGCCAGCAGCTTAGAGGCGGACTACGAGCAGTACTTC.